The entry below gives a single T cell receptor (beta chain) sequence along with its context. It lacks a known antigen. No much larger clonotype is one base removed from it; base qualities were not supplied. As encoded in the germline V gene, CDR1 is KGHSH while CDR2 is LQKENI. The cysteine opens and the phenylalanine closes a CDR3 of 14 amino acids. This entry keeps only the CDR3 DNA: 42 bases, framed from base 1. V is reduced by 2 bases and J by 0 bases, leaving a spacing of 8 bases between them. Each donor gave one peripheral blood draw, roughly 120 mL on average, collected into heparinised tubes. A BD FACSAria II and a panel including CD45RO, CCR7, CD25, CD127, CD95 and CD27 were used to sort naive, central memory, regulatory and stem cell-like memory CD4+ T cells. Every sorted population had a purity above 95%. PBMCs were isolated immediately by Lymphoprep density gradient centrifugation and stained directly without culture. To minimize batch effects, samples were stained and sorted in pairs, one healthy donor with one patient per experiment.

The data belong to a study of beta chain features in type 1 diabetes (dated by TCRdb to 2016 to 2019). Regarding the study in general: Mean age, gender distribution, total cell number and subset yield did not differ between patients and healthy donors. A total of about 110,000,000 sorted cells were examined across all samples, and a strong correlation was observed between cell number per subset and RNA yield. The study compared TCRB repertoires of sorted circulating CD4+ T cell subsets between recently diagnosed type 1 diabetes patients and matched healthy donors. Naive and central memory subsets were obtained from all 30 or so donors, but regulatory and stem cell-like memory subsets were isolated from only 8 patients and roughly 8 healthy donors.

The High Capacity cDNA Reverse Transcription Kit was used to reverse transcribe all of the isolated RNA, meaning that expressed TCRB transcripts were what got sequenced. Deep immunoSEQ sequencing was applied to naive, central memory and regulatory T cell samples, giving an average of roughly 3.6 million total reads per sample. Sorted cells were lysed in RLT buffer, and RNA was extracted using DNase-treated RNeasy Micro or Mini kits according to cell number. Each cell subset was processed on its own to prevent cross-contamination, while patient and healthy donor samples were processed together. The immunoSEQ multiplex PCR was used to amplify TCRB sequences from cDNA, yielding 87-bp fragments that span the CDR3 region. Sequencing of the amplicons was performed on the Illumina HiSeq platform. On the study's bioinformatics: PCR bias was computationally corrected using synthetic template baselines, reads within Hamming distance 2 were collapsed, and singletons that could not be merged were discarded. By aligning reads against IMGT, V, D and J genes, CDR3 length, and insertions or deletions at six rearrangement sites were assigned. Clonotype counts were normalized to sorted cell number within each subset before computing true diversity and Gini coefficients with the tcR R package. The overlap coefficient, calculated on TCRB nucleotide sequences, was used to measure repertoire sharing. As a proxy for the pre-selection repertoire, out-of-frame TCRB sequences from naive cells were analyzed. As stored in TCRdb, this immuneACCESS dataset retains in-frame rearrangements with V and J assigned. A fraction of the clones does not appear; measured against another copy, unresolved V genes explain less than half of the discrepancy, and the remainder lacks a known reason. V, J and clone size are taken as reported in that table, and D and trimming were inferred from the DNA itself. This sample gives roughly 220,000 clones in total; around 15% of them show up just once. 0.065% to 0.095% of the sample lies in the top ten.

Broad study findings and their caveats: Because cDNA rather than genomic DNA was sequenced, highly expressing activated cells could have been over-represented, although no difference in activation and CD3 levels was found between groups. A moderate but significant shortening of TCRB CDR3 length was observed in type 1 diabetes patients in all four CD4+ subsets. HLA sub-analyses involved small numbers of individuals, so any influence of HLA type on TCRB rearrangement remained unresolved. Naive, central memory and regulatory TCRB repertoires appeared to be more alike among patients than among healthy donors. At VDJ recombination sites, type 1 diabetes patients had fewer insertions and more deleted nucleotides, which implies abnormalities in thymic rearrangement. PCR might favor shorter templates, but patient and control samples were amplified and corrected together, so any skew would affect both groups equally.

The source material was naive CD4+ T cells from blood. In the paper's terms, the cell subset or site label means: true naive CD4+ T cells. This receptor chain uses TRBV18 and TRBJ2-7; a tentative D call is TRBD2 (5 bases match). The clonotype was recovered from a man aged 30 to 39 with type 1 diabetes. The CDR3 corresponds to CASSPSGSSYEQYF. At the DNA level, the sequence is TGTGCCAGCTCACCATCGGGAAGCTCCTACGAGCAGTACTTC.